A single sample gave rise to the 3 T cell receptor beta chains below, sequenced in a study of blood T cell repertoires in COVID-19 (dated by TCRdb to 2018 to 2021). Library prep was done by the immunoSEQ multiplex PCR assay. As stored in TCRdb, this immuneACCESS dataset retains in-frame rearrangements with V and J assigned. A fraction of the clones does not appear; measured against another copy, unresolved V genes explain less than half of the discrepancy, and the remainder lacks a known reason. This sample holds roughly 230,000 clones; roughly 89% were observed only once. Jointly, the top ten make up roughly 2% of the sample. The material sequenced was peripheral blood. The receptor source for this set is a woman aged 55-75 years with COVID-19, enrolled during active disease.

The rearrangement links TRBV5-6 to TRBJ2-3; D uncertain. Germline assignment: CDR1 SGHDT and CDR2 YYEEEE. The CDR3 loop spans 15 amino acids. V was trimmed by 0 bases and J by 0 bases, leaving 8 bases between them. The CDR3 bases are TGTGCCAGCAGCTTGGACAGCCCTAGCACAGATACGCAGTATTTT. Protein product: CASSLDSPSTDTQYF.

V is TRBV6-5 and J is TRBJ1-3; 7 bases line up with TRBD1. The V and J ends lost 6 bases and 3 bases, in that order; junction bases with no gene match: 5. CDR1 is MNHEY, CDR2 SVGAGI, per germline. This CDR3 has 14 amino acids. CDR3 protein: CASRQNRGGNTIYF. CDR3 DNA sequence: TGTGCCAGCAGACAAAACAGGGGTGGAAACACCATATATTTT.

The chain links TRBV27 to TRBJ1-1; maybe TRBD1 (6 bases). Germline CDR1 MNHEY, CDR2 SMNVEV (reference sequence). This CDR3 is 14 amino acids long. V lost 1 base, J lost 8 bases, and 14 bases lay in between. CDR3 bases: TGTGCCAGCAGTTTATGGAGCGGGACACTCGAAGCTTTCTTT. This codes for CASSLWSGTLEAFF.